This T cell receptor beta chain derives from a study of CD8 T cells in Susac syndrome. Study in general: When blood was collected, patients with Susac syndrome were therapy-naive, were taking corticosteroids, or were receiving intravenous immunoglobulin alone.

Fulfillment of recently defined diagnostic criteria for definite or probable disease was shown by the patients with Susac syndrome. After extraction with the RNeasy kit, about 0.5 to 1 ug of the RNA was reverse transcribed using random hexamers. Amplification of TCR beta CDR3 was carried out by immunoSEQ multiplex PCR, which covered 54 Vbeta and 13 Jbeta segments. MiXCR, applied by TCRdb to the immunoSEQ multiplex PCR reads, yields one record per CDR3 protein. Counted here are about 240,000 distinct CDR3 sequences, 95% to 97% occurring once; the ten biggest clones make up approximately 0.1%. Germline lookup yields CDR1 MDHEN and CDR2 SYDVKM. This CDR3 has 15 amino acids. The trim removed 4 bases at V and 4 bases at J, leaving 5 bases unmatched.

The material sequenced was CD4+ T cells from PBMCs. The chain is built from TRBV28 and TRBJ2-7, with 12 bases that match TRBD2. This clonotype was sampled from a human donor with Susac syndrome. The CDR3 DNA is TGTGCCAGCAGTTCCGGACTAGCGGGGTTATACGAGCAGTACTTC. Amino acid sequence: CASSSGLAGLYEQYF.